This TCR beta chain was captured in a study of radiation and T cells in renal cell carcinoma. Time point given: blood 4 weeks post-SBRT, at nephrectomy. Indicated treatment: 15 Gy SBRT to primary tumor, nephrectomy 4 weeks later. This table comes from immunoSEQ multiplex PCR, and its TCRdb copy is limited to in-frame clones, with some not included. The sample holds tens of thousands of clones, around four fifths seen once. Trimming took 0 bases from V and 9 from J, leaving 9 bases between them. The CDR3 sequence is 12 residues long. The germline V gene has CDR1 SGHDT and CDR2 YYEEEE. The chain combines TRBV5-6 with TRBJ1-1; D is unresolved. The receptor comes from a woman aged 70-85 years with renal cell carcinoma. The sequenced sample was blood, obtained from a patient whose treatment included radiotherapy and nephrectomy. The CDR3, as DNA: TGTGCCAGCAGCTTGGGGGCAGAAAAAGCTTTCTTT. Encoded protein: CASSLGAEKAFF. The variable domain in full, completed from reference TRBV5-6 and TRBJ1-1, reads DAGVTQSPTHLIKTRGQQVTLRCSPKSGHDTVSWYQQALGQGPQFIFQYYEEEERQRGNFPDRFSGHQFPNYSSELNVNALLLGDSALYLCASSLGAEKAFFGQGTRLTVV.